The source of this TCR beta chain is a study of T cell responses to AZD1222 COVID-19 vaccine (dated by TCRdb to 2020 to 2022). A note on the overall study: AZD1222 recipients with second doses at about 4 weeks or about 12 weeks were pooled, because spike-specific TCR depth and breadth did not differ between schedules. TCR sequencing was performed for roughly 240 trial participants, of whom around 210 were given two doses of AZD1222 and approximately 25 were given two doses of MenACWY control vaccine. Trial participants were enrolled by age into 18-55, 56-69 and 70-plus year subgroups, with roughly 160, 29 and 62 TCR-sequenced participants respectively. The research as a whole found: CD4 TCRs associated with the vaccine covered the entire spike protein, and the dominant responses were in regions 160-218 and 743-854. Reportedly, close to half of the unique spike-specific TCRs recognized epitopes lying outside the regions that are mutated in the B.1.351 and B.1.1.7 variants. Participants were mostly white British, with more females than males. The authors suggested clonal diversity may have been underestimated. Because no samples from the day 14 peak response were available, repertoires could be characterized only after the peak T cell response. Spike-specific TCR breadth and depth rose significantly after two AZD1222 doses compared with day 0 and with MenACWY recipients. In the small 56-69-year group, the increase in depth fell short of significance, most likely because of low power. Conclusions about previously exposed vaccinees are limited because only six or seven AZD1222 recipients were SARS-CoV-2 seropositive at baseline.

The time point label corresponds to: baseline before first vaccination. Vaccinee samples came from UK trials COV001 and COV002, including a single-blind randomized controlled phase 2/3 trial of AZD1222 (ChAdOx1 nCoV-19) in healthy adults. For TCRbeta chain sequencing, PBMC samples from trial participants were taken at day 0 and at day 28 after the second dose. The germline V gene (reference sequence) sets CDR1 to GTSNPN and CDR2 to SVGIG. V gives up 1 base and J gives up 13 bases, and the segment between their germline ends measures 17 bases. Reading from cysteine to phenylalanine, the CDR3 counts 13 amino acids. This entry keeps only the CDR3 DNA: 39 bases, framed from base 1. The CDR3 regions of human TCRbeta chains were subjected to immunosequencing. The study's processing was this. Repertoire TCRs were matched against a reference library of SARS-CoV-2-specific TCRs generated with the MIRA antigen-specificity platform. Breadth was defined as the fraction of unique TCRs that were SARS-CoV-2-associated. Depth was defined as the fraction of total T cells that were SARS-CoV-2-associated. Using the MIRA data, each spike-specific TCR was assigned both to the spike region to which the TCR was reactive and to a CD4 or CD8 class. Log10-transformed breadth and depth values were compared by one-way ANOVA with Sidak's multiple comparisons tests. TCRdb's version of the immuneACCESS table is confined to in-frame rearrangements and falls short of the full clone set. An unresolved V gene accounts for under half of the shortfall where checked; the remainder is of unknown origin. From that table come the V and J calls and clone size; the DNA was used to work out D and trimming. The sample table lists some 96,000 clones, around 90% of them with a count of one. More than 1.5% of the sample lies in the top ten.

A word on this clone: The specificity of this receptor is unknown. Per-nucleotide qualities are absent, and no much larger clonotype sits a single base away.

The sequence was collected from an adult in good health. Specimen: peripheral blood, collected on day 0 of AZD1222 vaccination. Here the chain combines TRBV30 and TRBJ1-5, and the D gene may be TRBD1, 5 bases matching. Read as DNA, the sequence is TGTGCCTGGAGTGCAGGATGGGAGAGGGGTCAGCATTTT. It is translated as CAWSAGWERGQHF.